These 16 T cell receptor beta chains were all obtained from the same sample, sequenced in a study of blood T cell repertoires in COVID-19. Here immunoSEQ multiplex PCR was the method, and the copy in TCRdb shows in-frame clones only, minus some. This table holds approximately 150,000 clones, about 87% found once. Sequenced material: peripheral blood. Receptor source: a woman aged 55 to 70 who had recovered from COVID-19.

The CDR3 reads CATSDPTGPYEQYF. In DNA form, the CDR3 reads TGTGCCACCAGTGACCCGACAGGTCCCTACGAGCAGTACTTC. The genes are TRBV24-1 and TRBJ2-7, with D possibly matching TRBD1 (6 bases). Trimming shortened V by 4 bases and J by 2 bases, and 11 bases separated the two germline ends. CDR1 KGHDR and CDR2 SFDVKD come from the germline V gene. The CDR3 contains 14 residues.

This clone was found a few times. The V gene is TRBV5-5, the J gene TRBJ1-2, with 10 bases aligning to TRBD1. This CDR3 contains 14 residues. In germline, CDR1 is SGHKS, CDR2 YYEKEE (reference sequence). The V gene end was trimmed by 7 bases and the J gene end by 3 bases; junction bases not matched to a gene: 6. This chain's CDR3 is CASRTTGGDYGYTF. In nucleotides, the CDR3 is TGTGCCAGCCGAACGACAGGGGGCGACTATGGCTACACCTTC.

The chain is built from TRBV19 and TRBJ2-5, with D possibly TRBD1 on 6 matching bases. Deletions cut 2 bases from V and 5 bases from J, with 18 bases between. The CDR3 runs 16 residues. Germline CDR1 LNHDA, CDR2 SQIVND (reference sequence). This chain's CDR3 is CASSIQGSSTVETQYF. For the CDR3, the DNA is TGTGCCAGTAGTATACAGGGGAGCTCAACGGTTGAGACCCAGTACTTC.

The chain couples TRBV11-2 to TRBJ1-4; the match to TRBD1 covers 8 bases. The CDR3 has 15 residues. V lost 3 bases and J lost 10; bases outside the gene matches: 10. Germline V gene lookup returns CDR1 SGHAT and CDR2 FQNNGV. The CDR3 DNA sequence: TGTGCCAGCAGCTTCGATGGGCAGGGGGCGGTAAAACTGTTTTTT. Its translation: CASSFDGQGAVKLFF.

This clone was counted once. The rearrangement uses TRBV7-8 and TRBJ2-3; 7 bases map to TRBD1. The junction had 4 bases not matched to a gene; V was cut back by 0 bases and J by 4 bases. CDR3 length: 15 amino acids. Germline lookup yields CDR1 SGHVS and CDR2 FQNEAQ. CDR3 sequence (DNA): TGTGCCAGCAGCTTAGCTTACAGGGGCCCAGATACGCAGTATTTT. This encodes CASSLAYRGPDTQYF.

The chain joins TRBV2 to TRBJ2-7; 10 bases fit TRBD1. In germline, CDR1 is SNHLY, CDR2 FYNNEI. Unmatched junction bases numbered 2, after V lost 4 bases and J lost 2 bases. The CDR3 loop spans 14 amino acids. The CDR3 loop reads CASSVGTGAYEQYF. CDR3 coding DNA: TGTGCCAGCAGTGTCGGGACAGGGGCCTACGAGCAGTACTTC.

This rearrangement joins TRBV10-3 to TRBJ1-1; 7 bases match TRBD1. V dropped 4 bases and J dropped 1; count of bases not matched to a gene: 6. Germline V gene sequence: CDR1 ENHRY, CDR2 SYGVKD. The CDR3 length is 15 residues. In nucleotides, the CDR3 is TGTGCCATCAGTGCAAAAGGACAGGCGAACACTGAAGCTTTCTTT. Protein sequence: CAISAKGQANTEAFF.

This clone was picked up a small number of times. The chain uses TRBV2 and TRBJ2-7, with unresolved D. The CDR3 spans 11 residues. Trimming cost V 6 bases and J 10 bases, with 13 bases left between them. The germline V gene has CDR1 SNHLY and CDR2 FYNNEI. The CDR3 bases are TGTGCCAGCAGCGCAGTGTGGGCCCAGTACTTC. Protein sequence: CASSAVWAQYF.

This chain links TRBV4-1 with TRBJ2-1, with 7 bases identical to TRBD1. The CDR3 length is 17 residues. Germline lookup yields CDR1 MGHRA and CDR2 YSYEKL. J gave up 3 bases and V 3 bases, and 11 bases lay outside the gene matches. In DNA form, the CDR3 reads TGCGCCAGCAGCCATGGCCTGGGACAGATACTCTACAATGAGCAGTTCTTC. Translation: CASSHGLGQILYNEQFF.

The chain joins TRBV6-5 to TRBJ2-1; the D gene is possibly TRBD2 (6 bases). The germline V and J ends were trimmed by 6 bases and 9 bases, with 15 bases remaining between them. In germline, CDR1 is MNHEY, CDR2 SVGAGI. The CDR3 runs 13 residues. The CDR3 is CASRRLVYGEQFF. The CDR3 DNA reads TGTGCCAGCAGGCGACTAGTGTACGGTGAGCAGTTCTTC.

The chain recombines TRBV30 with TRBJ1-2; D is possibly TRBD1 (6 bases). V was pared by 0 bases and J by 0 bases, with 8 bases between. The CDR3 consists of 14 residues. CDR1 is GTSNPN, CDR2 SVGIG, per germline (reference sequence). CDR3 nucleotide sequence: TGTGCCTGGAGTGTACAGGGTCCTAACTATGGCTACACCTTC. Its translation is CAWSVQGPNYGYTF.

This clone was counted a few times. V is TRBV6-5 and J is TRBJ1-2, with TRBD1 identical over 7 bases. The germline V gene has CDR1 MNHEY and CDR2 SVGAGI. J lost 2 bases, V lost 0 bases, and 3 bases had no gene match. The CDR3 length is 15 residues. The CDR3 sequence is CASSYSLTGNYGYTF. The CDR3 bases are TGTGCCAGCAGTTACTCGCTGACAGGGAACTATGGCTACACCTTC.

The CDR3: CASSLYRVPYEQYF. For the CDR3, the DNA is TGTGCCAGCAGCTTATACAGGGTCCCCTACGAGCAGTACTTC. The V and J genes are TRBV7-8 and TRBJ2-7; TRBD1 might be the D (6 bases). The CDR3 runs 14 residues. Germline CDR1 is SGHVS and CDR2 is FQNEAQ. Trimming removed 2 bases at V and 2 bases at J, with 10 bases between.

This clone occurred a few times. The rearrangement links TRBV9 to TRBJ2-7, with 10 bases identical to TRBD2. The CDR3 extends over 15 amino acids. V lost 0 bases and J lost 3; bases outside the gene matches: 3. Per the germline V gene, CDR1 is SGDLS and CDR2 is YYNGEE. CDR3 protein: CASSVATSGVYEQYF. The CDR3 DNA follows: TGTGCCAGCAGCGTAGCAACTAGCGGGGTCTACGAGCAGTACTTC.

V is TRBV5-1 and J is TRBJ2-5; unclear D gene. This CDR3 comprises 15 residues. CDR1 is SGHRS, CDR2 YFSETQ, per germline. V gave up 3 bases and J gave up 2 bases, with 14 bases separating them. The DNA of the CDR3 is TGCGCCAGCAGCTCCCTGACTGCAACTCAAGAGACCCAGTACTTC. Protein product: CASSSLTATQETQYF.

The chain is built from TRBV2 and TRBJ2-5; no firm D call. V lost 4 bases, J lost 1 base, and 7 bases lay in between. The CDR3 runs to 13 residues. Germline values: CDR1 SNHLY, CDR2 FYNNEI. The CDR3 nucleotides are TGTGCCAGCAGTGTTCTAACCCAAGAGACCCAGTACTTC. Amino acid sequence: CASSVLTQETQYF.